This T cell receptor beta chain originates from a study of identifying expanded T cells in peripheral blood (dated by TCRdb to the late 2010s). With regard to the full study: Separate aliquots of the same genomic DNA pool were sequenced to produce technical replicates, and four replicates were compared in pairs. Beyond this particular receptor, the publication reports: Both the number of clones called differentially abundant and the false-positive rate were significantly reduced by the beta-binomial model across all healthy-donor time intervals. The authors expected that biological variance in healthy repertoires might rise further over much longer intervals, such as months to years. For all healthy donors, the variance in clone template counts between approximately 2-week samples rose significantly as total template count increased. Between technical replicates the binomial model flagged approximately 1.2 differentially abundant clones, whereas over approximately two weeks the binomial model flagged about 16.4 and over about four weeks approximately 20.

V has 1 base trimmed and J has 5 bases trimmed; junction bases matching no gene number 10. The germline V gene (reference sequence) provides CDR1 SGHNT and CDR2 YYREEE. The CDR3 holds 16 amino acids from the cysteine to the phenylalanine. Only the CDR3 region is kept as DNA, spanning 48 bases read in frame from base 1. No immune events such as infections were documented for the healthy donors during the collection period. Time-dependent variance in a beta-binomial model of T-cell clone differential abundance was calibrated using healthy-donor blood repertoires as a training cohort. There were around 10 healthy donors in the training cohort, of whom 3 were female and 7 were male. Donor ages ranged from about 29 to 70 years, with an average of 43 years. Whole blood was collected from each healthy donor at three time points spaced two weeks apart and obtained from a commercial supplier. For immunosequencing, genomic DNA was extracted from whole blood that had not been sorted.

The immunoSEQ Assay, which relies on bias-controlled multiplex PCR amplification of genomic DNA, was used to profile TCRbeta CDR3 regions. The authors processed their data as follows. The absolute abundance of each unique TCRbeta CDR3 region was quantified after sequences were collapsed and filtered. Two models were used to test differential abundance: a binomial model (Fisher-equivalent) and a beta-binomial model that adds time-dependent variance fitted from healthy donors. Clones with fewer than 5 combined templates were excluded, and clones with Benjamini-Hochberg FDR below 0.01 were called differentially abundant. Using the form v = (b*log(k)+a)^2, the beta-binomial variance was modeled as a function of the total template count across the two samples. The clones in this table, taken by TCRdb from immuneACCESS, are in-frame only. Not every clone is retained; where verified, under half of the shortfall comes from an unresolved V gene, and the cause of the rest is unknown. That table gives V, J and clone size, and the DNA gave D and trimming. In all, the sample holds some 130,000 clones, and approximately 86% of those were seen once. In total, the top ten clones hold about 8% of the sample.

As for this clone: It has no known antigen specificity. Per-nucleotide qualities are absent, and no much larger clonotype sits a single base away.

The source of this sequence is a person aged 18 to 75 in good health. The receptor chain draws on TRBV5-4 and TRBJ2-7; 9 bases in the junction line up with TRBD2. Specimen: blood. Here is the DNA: TGTGCCAGCAGCTTGTGGCGTAGCGGGAGTAGGAACGAGCAGTACTTC. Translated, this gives CASSLWRSGSRNEQYF.